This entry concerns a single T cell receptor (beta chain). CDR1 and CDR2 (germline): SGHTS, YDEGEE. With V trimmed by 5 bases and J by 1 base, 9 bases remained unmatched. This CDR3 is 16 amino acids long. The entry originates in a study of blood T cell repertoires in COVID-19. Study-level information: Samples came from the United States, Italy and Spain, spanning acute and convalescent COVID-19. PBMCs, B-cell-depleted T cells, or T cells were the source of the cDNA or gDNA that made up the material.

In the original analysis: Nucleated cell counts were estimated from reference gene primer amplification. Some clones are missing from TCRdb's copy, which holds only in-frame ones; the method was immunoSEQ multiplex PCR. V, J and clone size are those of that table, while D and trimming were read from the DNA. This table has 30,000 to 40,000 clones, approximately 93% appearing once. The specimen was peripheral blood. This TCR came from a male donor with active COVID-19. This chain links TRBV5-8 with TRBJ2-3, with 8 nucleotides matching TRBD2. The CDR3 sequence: CASRSPGGRRTDTQYF. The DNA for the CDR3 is TGTGCCAGCAGATCCCCGGGAGGGAGACGCACAGATACGCAGTATTTT.